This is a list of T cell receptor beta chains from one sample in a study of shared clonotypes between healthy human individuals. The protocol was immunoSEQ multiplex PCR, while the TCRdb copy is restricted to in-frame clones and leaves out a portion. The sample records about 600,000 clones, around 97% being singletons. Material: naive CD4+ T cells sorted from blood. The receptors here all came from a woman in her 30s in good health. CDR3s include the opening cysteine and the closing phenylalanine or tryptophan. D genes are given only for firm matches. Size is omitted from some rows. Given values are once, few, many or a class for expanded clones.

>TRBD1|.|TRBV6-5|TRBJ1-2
CASTRDSLDGSTF
TGTGCCAGCACCCGGGACAGTTTGGATGGCTCCACCTTC
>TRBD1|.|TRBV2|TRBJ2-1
CASSSQAGQGVAEQFF
TGTGCCAGCAGTAGCCAGGCGGGACAGGGGGTCGCTGAGCAGTTCTTC
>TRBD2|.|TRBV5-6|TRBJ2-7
CARSRTSGSSYEQYF
TGTGCCAGATCGAGGACTAGCGGGAGCTCCTACGAGCAGTACTTC
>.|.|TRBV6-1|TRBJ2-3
CASSAKVSSTDTQYF
TGTGCCAGCAGTGCTAAGGTTTCTAGCACAGATACGCAGTATTTT
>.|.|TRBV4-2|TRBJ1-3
CASSQDRSGNTIYF
TGTGCCAGCAGCCAAGATCGGTCCGGAAACACCATATATTTT
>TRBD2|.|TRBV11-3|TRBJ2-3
CASSLRGGTDSDTQYF
TGTGCCAGCAGCTTACGGGGAGGGACGGACTCAGATACGCAGTATTTT
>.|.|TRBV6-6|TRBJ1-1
CASSYRRDQNTEAFF
TGTGCCAGCAGTTACCGACGGGATCAGAACACTGAAGCTTTCTTT
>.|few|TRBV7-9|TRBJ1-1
CASSTKVGAEAFF
TGTGCCAGCAGCACAAAAGTGGGCGCTGAAGCTTTCTTT
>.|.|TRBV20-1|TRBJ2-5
CSAAPQETQYF
TGCAGTGCTGCCCCCCAAGAGACCCAGTACTTC
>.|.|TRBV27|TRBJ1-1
CASSLRGADTEAFF
TGTGCCAGCAGTTTACGAGGGGCGGACACTGAAGCTTTCTTT
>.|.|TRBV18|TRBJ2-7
CASSPFTGLEGYEQYF
TGTGCCAGCTCACCGTTTACAGGGCTTGAAGGGTACGAGCAGTACTTC
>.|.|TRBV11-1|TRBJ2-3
CASSFNTDTQYF
TGTGCCAGCAGCTTCAACACAGATACGCAGTATTTT
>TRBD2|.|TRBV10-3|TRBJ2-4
CAISDHTSGSAKNIQYF
TGTGCCATCAGTGACCATACTAGCGGGAGTGCCAAAAACATTCAGTACTTC
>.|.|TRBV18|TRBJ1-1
CASSPRSGGMNTEAFF
TGTGCCAGCTCACCACGGTCGGGGGGCATGAACACTGAAGCTTTCTTT
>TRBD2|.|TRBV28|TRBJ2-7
CASNAAGLGGYEQYF
TGTGCCAGCAATGCAGCGGGACTAGGCGGGTACGAGCAGTACTTC
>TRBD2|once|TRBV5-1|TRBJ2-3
CASSLAHATSGATDTQYF
TGCGCCAGCAGCTTGGCCCATGCGACTAGCGGGGCCACAGATACGCAGTATTTT
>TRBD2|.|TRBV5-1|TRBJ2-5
CASSKTSGQQETQYF
TGCGCCAGCAGCAAGACTAGCGGGCAGCAAGAGACCCAGTACTTC
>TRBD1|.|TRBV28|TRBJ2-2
CASSLTGRTGELFF
TGTGCCAGCAGTTTGACAGGGCGCACCGGGGAGCTGTTTTTT
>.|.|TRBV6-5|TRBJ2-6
CASTNGHSGANVLTF
TGTGCCAGCACCAATGGCCACTCTGGGGCCAACGTCCTGACTTTC
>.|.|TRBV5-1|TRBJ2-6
CASSLRTAGANVLTF
TGCGCCAGCAGCTTACGCACAGCTGGGGCCAACGTCCTGACTTTC
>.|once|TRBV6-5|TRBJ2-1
CASRIGTAYNEQFF
TGTGCCAGCAGAATCGGGACGGCCTACAATGAGCAGTTCTTC
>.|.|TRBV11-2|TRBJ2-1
CASSLDPEGYNEQFF
TGTGCCAGCAGCTTAGATCCGGAGGGTTACAATGAGCAGTTCTTC
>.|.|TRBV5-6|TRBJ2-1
CASSFTSQYSYNEQFF
TGTGCCAGCAGCTTCACTAGCCAATACTCCTACAATGAGCAGTTCTTC
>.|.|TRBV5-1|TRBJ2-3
CASSLGQGPDTQYF
TGCGCCAGCAGCTTGGGGCAGGGACCAGATACGCAGTATTTT
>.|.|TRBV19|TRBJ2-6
CASSTTVVLSGANVLTF
TGTGCCAGTAGTACTACTGTGGTTCTCTCTGGGGCCAACGTCCTGACTTTC
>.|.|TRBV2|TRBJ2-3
CASSGLPGLWGPDTQYF
TGTGCCAGCAGTGGCCTTCCAGGGCTTTGGGGCCCAGATACGCAGTATTTT
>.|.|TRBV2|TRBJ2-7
CASAGAYEQYF
TGTGCCAGCGCGGGGGCGTACGAGCAGTACTTC
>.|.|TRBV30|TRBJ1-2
CAWSGSGYGYTF
TGTGCCTGGAGTGGGTCAGGATATGGCTACACCTTC
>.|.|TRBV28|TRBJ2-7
CASSVEAYEQYF
TGTGCCAGCAGCGTCGAGGCCTACGAGCAGTACTTC
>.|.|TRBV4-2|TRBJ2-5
CASGVEWGETQYF
TGTGCCAGCGGGGTGGAATGGGGGGAGACCCAGTACTTC
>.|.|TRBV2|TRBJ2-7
CASSESQGTSFPYEQYF
TGTGCCAGCAGTGAAAGTCAAGGCACTAGTTTCCCCTACGAGCAGTACTTC
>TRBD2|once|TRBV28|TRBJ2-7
CASSLWLAGSSSYEQYF
TGTGCCAGCAGTTTATGGCTAGCGGGATCTAGCTCCTACGAGCAGTACTTC
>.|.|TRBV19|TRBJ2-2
CASSILENTGELFF
TGTGCCAGTAGTATCCTAGAGAACACCGGGGAGCTGTTTTTT
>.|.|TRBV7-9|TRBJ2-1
CASSHSGAYNEQFF
TGTGCCAGCAGCCATAGCGGTGCCTACAATGAGCAGTTCTTC
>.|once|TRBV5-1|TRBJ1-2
CASSSQGDGYGYTF
TGCGCCAGCAGCTCACAGGGAGATGGCTATGGCTACACCTTC
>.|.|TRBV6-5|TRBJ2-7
CASRRIAGGYEQYF
TGTGCCAGCAGGAGAATAGCCGGGGGCTACGAGCAGTACTTC
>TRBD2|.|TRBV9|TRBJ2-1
CASSPRTSGRAGQFF
TGTGCCAGCAGCCCTCGAACTAGCGGGAGGGCCGGACAGTTCTTC
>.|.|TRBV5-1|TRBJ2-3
CASSLAFDSGSDTQYF
TGCGCCAGCAGCTTGGCGTTTGATAGCGGATCAGATACGCAGTATTTT
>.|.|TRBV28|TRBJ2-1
CASSRDKFSAPGANEQFF
TGTGCCAGCAGTCGGGACAAATTCTCTGCCCCGGGAGCGAATGAGCAGTTCTTC
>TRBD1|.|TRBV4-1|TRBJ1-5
CASSQDGQGGQPQHF
TGCGCCAGCAGCCAAGATGGACAGGGGGGTCAGCCCCAGCATTTT
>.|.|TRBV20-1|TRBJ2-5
CSARARTQYF
TGCAGTGCTAGAGCCAGGACCCAGTACTTC
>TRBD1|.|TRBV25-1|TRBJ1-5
CASSRGQSNQPQHF
TGTGCCAGCAGTAGGGGGCAAAGCAATCAGCCCCAGCATTTT